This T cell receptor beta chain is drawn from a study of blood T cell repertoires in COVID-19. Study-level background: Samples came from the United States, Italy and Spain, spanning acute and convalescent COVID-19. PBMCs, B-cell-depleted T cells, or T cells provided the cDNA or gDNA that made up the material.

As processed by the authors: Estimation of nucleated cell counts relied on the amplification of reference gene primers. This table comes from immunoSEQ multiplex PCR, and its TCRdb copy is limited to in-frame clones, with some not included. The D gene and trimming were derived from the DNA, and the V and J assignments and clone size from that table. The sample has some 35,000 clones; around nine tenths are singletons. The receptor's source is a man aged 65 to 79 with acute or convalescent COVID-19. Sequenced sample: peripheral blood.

CDR3 sequence: CASSLSPSGEQYF. The CDR3 DNA reads as TGTGCCAGCAGCTTATCCCCCTCAGGCGAGCAGTACTTC. V gene TRBV5-5 combines with J gene TRBJ2-7; D remains ambiguous. The CDR3 consists of 13 residues. Germline lookup yields CDR1 SGHKS and CDR2 YYEKEE (reference sequence). V was trimmed by 2 bases and J by 6 bases, leaving 12 bases between them.